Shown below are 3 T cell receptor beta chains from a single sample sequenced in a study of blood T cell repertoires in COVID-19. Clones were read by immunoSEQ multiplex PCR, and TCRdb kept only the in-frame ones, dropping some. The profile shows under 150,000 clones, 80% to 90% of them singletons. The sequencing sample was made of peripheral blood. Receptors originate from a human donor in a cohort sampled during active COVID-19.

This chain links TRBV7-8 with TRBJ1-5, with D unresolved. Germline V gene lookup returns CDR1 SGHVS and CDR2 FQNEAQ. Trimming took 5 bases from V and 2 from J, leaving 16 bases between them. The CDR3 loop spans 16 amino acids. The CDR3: CASSPLESYGNQPQHF. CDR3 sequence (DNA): TGTGCCAGCAGCCCCCTTGAATCCTACGGCAATCAGCCCCAGCATTTT.

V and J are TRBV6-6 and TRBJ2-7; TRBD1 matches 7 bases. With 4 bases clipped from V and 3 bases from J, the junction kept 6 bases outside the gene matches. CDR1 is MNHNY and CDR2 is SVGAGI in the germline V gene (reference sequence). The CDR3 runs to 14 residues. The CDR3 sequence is CASSSGDSYYEQYF. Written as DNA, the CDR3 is TGTGCCAGCAGTTCTGGGGACAGCTACTACGAGCAGTACTTC.

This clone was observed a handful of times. CDR3 residues: CASSRGLAGGPGEQYF. The CDR3 coding sequence is TGTGCCAGCAGCCGCGGACTAGCGGGGGGACCGGGAGAGCAGTACTTC. V usage is TRBV7-2 and J usage is TRBJ2-7; TRBD2 aligns across 14 bases. Per germline, CDR1 SGHTA and CDR2 FQGNSA. J was trimmed by 7 bases and V by 5 bases; bases with no gene match: 10. The CDR3 spans 16 residues.